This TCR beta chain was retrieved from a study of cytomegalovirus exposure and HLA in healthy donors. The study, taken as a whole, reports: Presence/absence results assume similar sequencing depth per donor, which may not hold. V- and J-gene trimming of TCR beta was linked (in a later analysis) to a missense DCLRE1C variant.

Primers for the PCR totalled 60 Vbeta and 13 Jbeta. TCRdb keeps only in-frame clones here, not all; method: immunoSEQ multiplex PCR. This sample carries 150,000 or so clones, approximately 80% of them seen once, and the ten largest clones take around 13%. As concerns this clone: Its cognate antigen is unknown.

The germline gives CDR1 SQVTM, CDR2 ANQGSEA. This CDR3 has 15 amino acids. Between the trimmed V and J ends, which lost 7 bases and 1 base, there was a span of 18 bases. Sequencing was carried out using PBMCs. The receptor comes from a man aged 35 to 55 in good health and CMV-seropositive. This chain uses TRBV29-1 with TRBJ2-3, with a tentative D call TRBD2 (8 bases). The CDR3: CSATGGTVRTDTQYF. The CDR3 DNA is TGCAGCGCCACGGGGGGGACAGTCCGCACAGATACGCAGTATTTT.